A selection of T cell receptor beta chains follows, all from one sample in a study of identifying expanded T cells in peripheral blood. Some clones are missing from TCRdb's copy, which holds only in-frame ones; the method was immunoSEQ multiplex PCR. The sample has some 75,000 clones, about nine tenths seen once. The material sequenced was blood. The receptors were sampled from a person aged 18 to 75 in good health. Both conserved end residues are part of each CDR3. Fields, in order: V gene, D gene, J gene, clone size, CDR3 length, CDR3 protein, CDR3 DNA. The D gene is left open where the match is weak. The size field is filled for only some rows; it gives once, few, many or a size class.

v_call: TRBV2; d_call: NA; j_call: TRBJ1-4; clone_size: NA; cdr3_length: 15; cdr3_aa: CASSVPPRSNEKLFF; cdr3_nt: TGTGCCAGCAGTGTTCCCCCTCGATCTAATGAAAAACTGTTTTTT
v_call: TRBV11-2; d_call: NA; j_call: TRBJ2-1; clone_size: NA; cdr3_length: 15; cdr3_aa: CASSLVGGAYNEQFF; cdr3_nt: TGTGCCAGCAGCTTAGTGGGGGGAGCCTACAATGAGCAGTTCTTC
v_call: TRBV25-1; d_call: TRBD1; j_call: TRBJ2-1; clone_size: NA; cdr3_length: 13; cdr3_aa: CARRQGKRHEQFF; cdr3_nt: TGTGCCAGACGACAGGGGAAGAGGCATGAGCAGTTCTTC
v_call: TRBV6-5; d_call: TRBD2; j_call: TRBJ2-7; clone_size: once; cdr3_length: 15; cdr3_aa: CASSTLAGGPGEQYF; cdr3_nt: TGTGCCAGCAGTACACTAGCGGGAGGACCCGGCGAGCAGTACTTC
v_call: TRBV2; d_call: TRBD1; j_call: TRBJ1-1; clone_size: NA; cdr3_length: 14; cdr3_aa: CASSEFMGQGEAFF; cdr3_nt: TGTGCCAGCAGTGAATTTATGGGACAGGGTGAAGCTTTCTTT
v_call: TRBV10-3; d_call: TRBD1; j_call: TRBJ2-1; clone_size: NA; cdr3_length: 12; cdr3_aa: CATLQGADEQFF; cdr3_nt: TGTGCCACTTTACAGGGGGCGGATGAGCAGTTCTTC
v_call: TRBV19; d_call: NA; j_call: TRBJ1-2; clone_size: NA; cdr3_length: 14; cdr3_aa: CASSTGFDNYGYTF; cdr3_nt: TGTGCCAGTAGTACCGGTTTCGATAACTATGGCTACACCTTC
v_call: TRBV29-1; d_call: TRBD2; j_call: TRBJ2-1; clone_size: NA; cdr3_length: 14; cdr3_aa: CSFGSGSSYNEQFF; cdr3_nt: TGCAGCTTTGGAAGCGGGAGCTCCTACAATGAGCAGTTCTTC
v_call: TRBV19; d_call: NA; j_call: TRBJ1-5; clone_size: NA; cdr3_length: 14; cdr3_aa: CASSFFLQNQPQHF; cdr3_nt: TGTGCCAGTAGTTTCTTCCTTCAAAATCAGCCCCAGCATTTT
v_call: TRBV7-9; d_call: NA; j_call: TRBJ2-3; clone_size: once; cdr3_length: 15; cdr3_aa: CASSLTGGGVDTQYF; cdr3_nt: TGTGCCAGCAGCTTAACCGGGGGCGGAGTAGATACGCAGTATTTT
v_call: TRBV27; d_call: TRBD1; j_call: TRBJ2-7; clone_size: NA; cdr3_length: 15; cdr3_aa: CASRLGAGTGDEQYF; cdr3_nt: TGTGCCAGCAGATTAGGGGCCGGGACAGGGGACGAGCAGTACTTC
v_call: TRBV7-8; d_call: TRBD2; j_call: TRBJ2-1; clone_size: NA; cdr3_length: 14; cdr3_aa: CASSLSGSYNEQFF; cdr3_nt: TGTGCCAGCAGCTTGAGCGGGAGTTACAATGAGCAGTTCTTC
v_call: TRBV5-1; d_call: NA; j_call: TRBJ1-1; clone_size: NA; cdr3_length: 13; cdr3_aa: CASSARVLTEAFF; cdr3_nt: TGCGCCAGCAGCGCCAGGGTTCTGACTGAAGCTTTCTTT
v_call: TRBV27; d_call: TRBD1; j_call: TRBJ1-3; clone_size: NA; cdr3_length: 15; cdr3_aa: CASSFQGAPGNTIYF; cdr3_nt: TGTGCCAGCAGTTTCCAGGGGGCCCCTGGAAACACCATATATTTT
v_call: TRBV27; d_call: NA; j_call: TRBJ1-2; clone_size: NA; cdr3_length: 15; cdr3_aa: CASSPFPPRNYGYTF; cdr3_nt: TGTGCCAGCAGTCCCTTTCCCCCCAGGAACTATGGCTACACCTTC
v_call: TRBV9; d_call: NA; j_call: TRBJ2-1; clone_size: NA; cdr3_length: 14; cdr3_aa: CASNGGPSYNEQFF; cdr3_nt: TGTGCCAGCAACGGCGGGCCCTCCTACAATGAGCAGTTCTTC
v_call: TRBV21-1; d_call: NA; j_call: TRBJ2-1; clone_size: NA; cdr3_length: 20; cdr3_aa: CASSKGEQGSSSGYYNEQFF; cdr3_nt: TGTGCCAGCAGCAAAGGGGAACAGGGGTCGTCTAGCGGATATTACAATGAGCAGTTCTTC
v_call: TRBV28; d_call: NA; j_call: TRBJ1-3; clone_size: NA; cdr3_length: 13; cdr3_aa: CASCHLRGNTIYF; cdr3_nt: TGTGCCAGCTGTCACTTGAGGGGGAACACCATATATTTT
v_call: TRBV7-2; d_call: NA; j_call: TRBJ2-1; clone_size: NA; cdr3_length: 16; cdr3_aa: CASSSNPLPSYNEQFF; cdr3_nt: TGTGCCAGCAGCTCAAATCCGCTCCCCTCCTACAATGAGCAGTTCTTC
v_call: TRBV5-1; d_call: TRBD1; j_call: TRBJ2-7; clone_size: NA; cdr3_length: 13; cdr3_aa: CASSATGTGGQYF; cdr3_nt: TGCGCCAGCAGCGCAACCGGGACAGGAGGTCAGTACTTC
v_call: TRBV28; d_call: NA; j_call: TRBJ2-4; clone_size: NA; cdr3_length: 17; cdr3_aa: CASSFPRGRRAKNIQYF; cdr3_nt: TGTGCCAGCAGTTTCCCCAGGGGCAGGAGGGCCAAAAACATTCAGTACTTC
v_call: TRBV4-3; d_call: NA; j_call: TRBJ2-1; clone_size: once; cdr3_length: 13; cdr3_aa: CASSQDPRSEQFF; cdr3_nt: TGCGCCAGCAGCCAAGATCCCCGGAGTGAGCAGTTCTTC
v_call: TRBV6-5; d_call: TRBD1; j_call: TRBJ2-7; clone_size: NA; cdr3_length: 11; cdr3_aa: CASSGGYEQYF; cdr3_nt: TGTGCCAGCTCAGGGGGCTACGAGCAGTACTTC
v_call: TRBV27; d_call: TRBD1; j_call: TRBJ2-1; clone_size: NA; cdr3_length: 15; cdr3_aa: CASSLGTGFYNEQFF; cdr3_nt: TGTGCCAGCAGTTTAGGGACAGGGTTTTACAATGAGCAGTTCTTC
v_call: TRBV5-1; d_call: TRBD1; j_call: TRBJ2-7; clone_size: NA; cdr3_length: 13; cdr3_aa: CASKGQSSYEQYF; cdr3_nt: TGCGCCAGCAAGGGACAGTCCTCCTACGAGCAGTACTTC
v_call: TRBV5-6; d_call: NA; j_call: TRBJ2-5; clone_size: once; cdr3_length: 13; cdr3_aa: CASSTTGIETQYF; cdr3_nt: TGTGCCAGCAGCACAACAGGGATCGAGACCCAGTACTTC
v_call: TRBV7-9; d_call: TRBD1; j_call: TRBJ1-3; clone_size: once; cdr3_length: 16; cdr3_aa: CASSLAGDRARNTIYF; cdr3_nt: TGTGCCAGCAGCTTAGCGGGGGACAGGGCAAGAAACACCATATATTTT
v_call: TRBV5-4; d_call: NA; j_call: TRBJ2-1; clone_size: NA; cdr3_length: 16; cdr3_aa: CASSLPGGVAYNEQFF; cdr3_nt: TGTGCCAGCAGCCTACCCGGGGGCGTCGCCTACAATGAGCAGTTCTTC
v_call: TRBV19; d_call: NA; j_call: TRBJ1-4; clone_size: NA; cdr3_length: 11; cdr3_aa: CASSIGQKLFF; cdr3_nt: TGTGCCAGTAGTATTGGGCAAAAACTGTTTTTT
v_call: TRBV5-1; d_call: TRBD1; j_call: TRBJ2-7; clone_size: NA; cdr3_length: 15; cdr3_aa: CASSVVGQGGDEQYF; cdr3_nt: TGCGCCAGCAGCGTGGTCGGACAGGGGGGTGACGAGCAGTACTTC
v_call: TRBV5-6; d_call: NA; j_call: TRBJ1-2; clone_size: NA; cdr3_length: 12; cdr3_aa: CASSLADLGYTF; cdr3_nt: TGTGCCAGCAGCTTGGCCGATCTTGGCTACACCTTC
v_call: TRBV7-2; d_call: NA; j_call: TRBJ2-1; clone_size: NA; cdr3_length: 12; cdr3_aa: CASSLIPHEQFF; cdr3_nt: TGTGCCAGCAGCTTAATCCCCCACGAGCAGTTCTTC
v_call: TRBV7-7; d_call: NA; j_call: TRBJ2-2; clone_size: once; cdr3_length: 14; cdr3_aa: CASSLSGHTGELFF; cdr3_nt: TGTGCTAGCAGCTTAAGTGGACACACCGGGGAGCTGTTTTTT
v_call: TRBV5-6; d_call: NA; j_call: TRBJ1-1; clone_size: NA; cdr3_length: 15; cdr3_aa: CASSLSFWENTEAFF; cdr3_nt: TGTGCCAGCAGCTTGTCTTTCTGGGAGAACACTGAAGCTTTCTTT
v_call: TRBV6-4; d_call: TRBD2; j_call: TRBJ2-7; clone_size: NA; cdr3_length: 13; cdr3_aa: CASSRTSGVEQYF; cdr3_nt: TGTGCCAGCAGCCGGACTAGCGGCGTCGAGCAGTACTTC
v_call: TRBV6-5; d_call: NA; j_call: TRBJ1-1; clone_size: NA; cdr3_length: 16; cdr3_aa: CASSYAGELALTEAFF; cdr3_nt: TGTGCCAGCAGTTACGCTGGTGAACTCGCCCTCACTGAAGCTTTCTTT
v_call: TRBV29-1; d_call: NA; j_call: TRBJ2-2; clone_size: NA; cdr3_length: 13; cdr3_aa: CSVVYTSTGELFF; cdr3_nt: TGCAGCGTTGTGTACACCTCGACCGGGGAGCTGTTTTTT
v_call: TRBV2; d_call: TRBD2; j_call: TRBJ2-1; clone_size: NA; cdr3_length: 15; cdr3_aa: CASSATSGAYNEQFF; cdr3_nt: TGTGCCAGCAGTGCAACTAGCGGTGCCTACAATGAGCAGTTCTTC
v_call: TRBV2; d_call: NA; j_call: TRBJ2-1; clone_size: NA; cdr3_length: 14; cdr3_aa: CASERGSSYNEQFF; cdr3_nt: TGTGCCAGTGAGAGGGGGAGCTCCTACAATGAGCAGTTCTTC
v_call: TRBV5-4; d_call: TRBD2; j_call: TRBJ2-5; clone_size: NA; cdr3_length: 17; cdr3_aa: CASSFLGLAGGEETQYF; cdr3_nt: TGTGCCAGCAGCTTCCTAGGACTAGCGGGGGGTGAAGAGACCCAGTACTTC
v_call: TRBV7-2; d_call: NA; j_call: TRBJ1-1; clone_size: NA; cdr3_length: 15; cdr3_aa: CASSPRQEMNTEAFF; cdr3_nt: TGTGCCAGCAGCCCTCGACAGGAGATGAACACTGAAGCTTTCTTT
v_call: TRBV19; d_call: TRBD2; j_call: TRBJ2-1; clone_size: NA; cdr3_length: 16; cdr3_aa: CASNTPGLAGTREQFF; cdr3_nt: TGTGCCAGTAATACTCCGGGACTAGCGGGAACTCGTGAGCAGTTCTTC